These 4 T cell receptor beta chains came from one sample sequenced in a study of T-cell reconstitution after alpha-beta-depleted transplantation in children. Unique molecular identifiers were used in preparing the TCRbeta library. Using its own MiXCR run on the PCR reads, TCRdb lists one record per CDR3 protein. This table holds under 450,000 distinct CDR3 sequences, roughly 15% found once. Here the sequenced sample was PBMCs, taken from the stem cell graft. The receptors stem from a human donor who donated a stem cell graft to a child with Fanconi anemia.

The CDR3 sequence: CASLTGIGSYTF. CDR3 coding DNA: TGTGCCAGCCTTACAGGGATAGGGAGCTACACCTTC. This chain joins TRBV11-1 and TRBJ1-2; D may be TRBD1 (6 bases). V lost 8 bases and J 9 bases, leaving 16 bases between the germline ends. Germline CDR1 reads SGHAT; CDR2 reads FQDESV (reference sequence). The CDR3 is 12 amino acids.

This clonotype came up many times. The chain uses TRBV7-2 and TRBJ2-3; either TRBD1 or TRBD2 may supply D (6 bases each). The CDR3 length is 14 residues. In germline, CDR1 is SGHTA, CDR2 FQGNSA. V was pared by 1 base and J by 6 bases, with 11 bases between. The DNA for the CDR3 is TGTGCCAGCAGCTTAGTAGGGGGGTCGGATACGCAGTATTTT. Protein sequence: CASSLVGGSDTQYF.

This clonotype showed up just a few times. CDR3 protein: CASSPGSWYGYTF. The CDR3 DNA reads TGTGCCAGCAGCCCTGGGTCCTGGTATGGCTACACCTTC. J is TRBJ1-2 and V is TRBV3-1; no reliable D call. This CDR3 has 13 residues. Deletions cut 4 bases from V and 5 bases from J, with 11 bases between. Germline CDR1 and CDR2: LGHDT and YNNKEL (reference sequence).

CDR3 residues: CASTAGGRTDTQYF. The CDR3 DNA follows: TGTGCCAGCACCGCAGGGGGCCGCACAGATACGCAGTATTTT. The rearrangement joins TRBV7-8 to TRBJ2-3, with 8 nucleotides matching TRBD1. V lost 7 bases to trimming and J lost 1 base; unmatched junction nucleotides: 4. The CDR3 covers 14 residues. Germline V gives CDR1 SGHVS, CDR2 FQNEAQ. The full variable domain, in which reference TRBV7-8 and TRBJ2-3 provide the parts outside the CDR3, is GAGVSQSPRYKVAKRGQDVALRCDPISGHVSLFWYQQALGQGPEFLTYFQNEAQLDKSGLPSDRFFAERPEGSVSTLKIQRTQQEDSAVYLCASTAGGRTDTQYFGPGTRLTVL.